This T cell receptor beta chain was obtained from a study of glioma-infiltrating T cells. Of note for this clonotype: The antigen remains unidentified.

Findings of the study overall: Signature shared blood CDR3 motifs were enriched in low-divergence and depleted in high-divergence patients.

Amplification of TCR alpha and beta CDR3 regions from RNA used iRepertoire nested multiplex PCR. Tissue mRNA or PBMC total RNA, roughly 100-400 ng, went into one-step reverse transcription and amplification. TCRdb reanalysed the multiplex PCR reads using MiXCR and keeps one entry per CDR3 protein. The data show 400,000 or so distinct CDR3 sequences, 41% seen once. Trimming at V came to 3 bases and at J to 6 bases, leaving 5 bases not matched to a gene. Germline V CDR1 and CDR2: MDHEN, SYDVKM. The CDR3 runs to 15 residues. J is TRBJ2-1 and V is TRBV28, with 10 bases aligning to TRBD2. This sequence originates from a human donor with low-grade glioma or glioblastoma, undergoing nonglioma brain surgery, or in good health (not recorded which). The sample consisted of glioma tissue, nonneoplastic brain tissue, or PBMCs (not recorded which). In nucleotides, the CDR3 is TGTGCCAGCAGTTTCCTAGCGGGAGAGAGCAATGAGCAGTTCTTC. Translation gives CASSFLAGESNEQFF.